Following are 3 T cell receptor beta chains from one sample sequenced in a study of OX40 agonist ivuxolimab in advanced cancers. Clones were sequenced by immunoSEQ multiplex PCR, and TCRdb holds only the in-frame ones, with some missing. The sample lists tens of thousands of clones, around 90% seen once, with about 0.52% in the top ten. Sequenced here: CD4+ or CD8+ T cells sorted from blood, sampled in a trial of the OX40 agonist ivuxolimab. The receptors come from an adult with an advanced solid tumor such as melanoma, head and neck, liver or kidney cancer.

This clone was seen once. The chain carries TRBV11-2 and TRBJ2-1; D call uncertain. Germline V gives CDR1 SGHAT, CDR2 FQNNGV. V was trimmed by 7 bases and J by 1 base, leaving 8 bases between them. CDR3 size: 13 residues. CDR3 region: CASKGYSYNEQFF. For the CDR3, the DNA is TGTGCCAGCAAGGGTTATTCCTACAATGAGCAGTTCTTC.

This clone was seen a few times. The CDR3 bases are TGCGCCACCAGTGGGACAGGGGTCCCGTACCAAGAGACCCAGTACTTC. This translates into CATSGTGVPYQETQYF. The V and J genes are TRBV4-1 and TRBJ2-5, with TRBD1 identical over 10 bases. The CDR3 length is 16 residues. Germline V gene sequence: CDR1 MGHRA, CDR2 YSYEKL. Germline trimming cut 10 bases from V and 0 bases from J; bases unmatched to any gene: 11.

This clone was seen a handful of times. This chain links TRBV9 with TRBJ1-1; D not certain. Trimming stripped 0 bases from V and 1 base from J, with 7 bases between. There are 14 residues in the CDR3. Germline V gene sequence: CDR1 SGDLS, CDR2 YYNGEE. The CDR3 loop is CASSVATANTEAFF. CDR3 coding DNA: TGTGCCAGCAGCGTAGCTACCGCGAACACTGAAGCTTTCTTT.